This T cell receptor (beta chain) was recorded in a study of shared clonotypes between healthy human individuals. As for the study in general: CD4 naive and CD4 memory each took three plates per donor, while CD8 naive took two and CD8 memory one.

Repertoires were generated with immunoSEQ multiplex PCR, while TCRdb's copy carries only in-frame clones and drops some. Of roughly 2.5 million clones in the sample, 85% to 95% were seen once. This CDR3 is built from 18 residues. The V gene end was trimmed by 4 bases and the J gene end by 1 base; junction bases not matched to a gene: 11. Germline V gives CDR1 SGHAT, CDR2 FQNNGV. Sequencing was done on a sample of naive CD4+ T cells sorted from blood. Subset meaning: CD45RA+ positively selected. The clonotype comes from a man younger than 35 in good health. This chain connects TRBV11-2 to TRBJ2-1; 9 positions agree with TRBD2. This CDR3 reads CASSYTLGTSRSYNEQFF. DNA for the CDR3: TGTGCCAGCAGCTACACTCTTGGGACTAGCCGTTCCTACAATGAGCAGTTCTTC. Filled out from reference TRBV11-2 and TRBJ2-1, the complete variable domain reads EAGVAQSPRYKIIEKRQSVAFWCNPISGHATLYWYQQILGQGPKLLIQFQNNGVVDDSQLPKDRFSAERLKGVDSTLKIQPAKLEDSAVYLCASSYTLGTSRSYNEQFFGPGTRLTVL.